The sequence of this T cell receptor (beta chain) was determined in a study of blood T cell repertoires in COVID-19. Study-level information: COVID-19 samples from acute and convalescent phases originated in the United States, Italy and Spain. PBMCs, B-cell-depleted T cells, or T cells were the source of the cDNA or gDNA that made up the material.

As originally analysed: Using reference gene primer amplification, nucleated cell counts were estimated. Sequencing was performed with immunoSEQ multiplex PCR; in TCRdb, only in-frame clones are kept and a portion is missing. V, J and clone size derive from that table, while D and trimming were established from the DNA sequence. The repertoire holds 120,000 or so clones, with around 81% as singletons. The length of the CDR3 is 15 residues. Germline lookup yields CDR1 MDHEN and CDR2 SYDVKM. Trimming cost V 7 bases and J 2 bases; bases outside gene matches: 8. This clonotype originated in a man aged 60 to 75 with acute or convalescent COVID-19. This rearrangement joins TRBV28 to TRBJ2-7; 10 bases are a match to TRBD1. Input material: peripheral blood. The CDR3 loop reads CASIAWGTGAYEQYF. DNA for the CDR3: TGTGCCAGCATCGCATGGGGGACAGGGGCCTACGAGCAGTACTTC.